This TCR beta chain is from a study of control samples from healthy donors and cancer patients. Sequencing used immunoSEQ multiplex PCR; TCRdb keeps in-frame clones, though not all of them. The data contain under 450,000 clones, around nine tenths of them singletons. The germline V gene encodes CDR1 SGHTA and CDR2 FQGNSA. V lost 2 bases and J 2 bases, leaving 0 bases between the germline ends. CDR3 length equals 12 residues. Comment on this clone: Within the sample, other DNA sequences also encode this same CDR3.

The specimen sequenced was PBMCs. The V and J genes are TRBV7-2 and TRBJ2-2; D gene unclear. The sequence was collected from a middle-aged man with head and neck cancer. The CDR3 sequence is CASSLNTGELFF. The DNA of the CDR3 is TGTGCCAGCAGCTTAAACACCGGGGAGCTGTTTTTT. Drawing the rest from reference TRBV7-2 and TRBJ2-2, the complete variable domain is GAGVSQSPSNKVTEKGKDVELRCDPISGHTALYWYRQSLGQGLEFLIYFQGNSAPDKSGLPSDRFSAERTGGSVSTLTIQRTQQEDSAVYLCASSLNTGELFFGEGSRLTVL.